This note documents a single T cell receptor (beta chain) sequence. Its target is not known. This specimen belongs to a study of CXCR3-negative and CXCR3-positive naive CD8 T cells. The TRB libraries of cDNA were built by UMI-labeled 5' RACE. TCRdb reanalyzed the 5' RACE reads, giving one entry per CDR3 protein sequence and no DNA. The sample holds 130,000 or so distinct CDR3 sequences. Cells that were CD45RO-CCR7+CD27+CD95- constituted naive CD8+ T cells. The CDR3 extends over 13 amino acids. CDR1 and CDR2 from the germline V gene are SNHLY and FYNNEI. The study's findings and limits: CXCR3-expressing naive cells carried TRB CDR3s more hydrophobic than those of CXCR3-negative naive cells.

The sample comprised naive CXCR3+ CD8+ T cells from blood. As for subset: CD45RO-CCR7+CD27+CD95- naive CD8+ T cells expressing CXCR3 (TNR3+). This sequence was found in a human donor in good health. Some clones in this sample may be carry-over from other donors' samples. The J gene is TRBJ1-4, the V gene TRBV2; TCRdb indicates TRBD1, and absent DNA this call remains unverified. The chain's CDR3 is CASSDGAYEKLFF.